The TCR beta chain described here comes from a study of blood T cell repertoires in COVID-19. Study information: Material from acute and convalescent COVID-19 was sourced from the United States, Italy and Spain.

Source study methods: The assay estimated nucleated cells by amplifying reference gene primers. Using immunoSEQ multiplex PCR, the repertoire was profiled, and TCRdb retains in-frame clones only, with some absent. V, J and clone size were drawn from that table, and D and trimming were deduced from the DNA. Among fewer than 300,000 clones listed, 80% to 95% were seen once. CDR1 is LNHNV, CDR2 YYDKDF, per germline (reference sequence). The CDR3 is made up of 13 amino acids. V was pared by 9 bases and J by 3 bases, with 4 bases of the junction left unmatched. Source material: PBMCs or T cells enriched from blood (not recorded which). V and J are TRBV15 and TRBJ2-3, with 9 bases matching TRBD1. This TCR derives from a woman aged 25 to 39 who had recovered from COVID-19. CDR3 sequence: CATRGTGTDTQYF. The CDR3, as DNA: TGTGCCACGAGGGGGACAGGGACAGATACGCAGTATTTT.